This T cell receptor beta chain was captured by sequencing in a study of blood T cells in healthy people across ages. Whole-study results and caveats: Underestimates were what the diversity estimates from one million T cells were considered to be. PBMCs left unsorted prevented a conclusive naive versus antigen-experienced comparison.

Healthy Caucasian individuals from Russia aged about 6 to 90 served as donors. V shed 2 bases and J shed 2 bases, with 6 bases lying between them. This CDR3 is 13 amino acids long. Germline V CDR1 and CDR2: MNHEY, SVGEGT. A second about 6 to 12 cycle PCR used barcoded and J-beta primers. MiXCR, applied by TCRdb to the 5' RACE reads, yields one record per CDR3 protein. The table records fewer than 800,000 distinct CDR3 sequences, roughly 20% of them present only once. About this clonotype: Its antigen is still unknown.

The chain joins TRBV6-2 or TRBV6-3 to TRBJ1-2, with TRBD1 as a possible D gene (6 bases). The TCR was taken from a man aged 70-80 years in good health. The sequenced material came from blood. CDR3 in amino acids: CASSYGTNYGYTF. CDR3 nucleotide sequence: TGTGCCAGCAGTTACGGGACAAACTATGGCTACACCTTC.